The 3 T cell receptor beta chains reported below all come from one sample, sequenced in a study of beta chain features in type 1 diabetes. The study reverse transcribed the entire isolated RNA, so it sequenced expressed TCRB transcripts. The method was immunoSEQ multiplex PCR; TCRdb's version includes in-frame clones alone and lacks a portion of them. Counted here are over 15,000 clones, 40% to 55% occurring once; the ten biggest clones make up 0.4% to 0.6%. The sequencing sample was made of stem cell memory CD4+ T cells from blood. The receptor source for this set is a woman aged 40 to 49 in good health.

In regard to this clone: The CDR3 does not close with the conserved phenylalanine or tryptophan, likely indicating a read error. Other DNA sequences from this sample encode an identical CDR3 as well. The chain combines TRBV4-3 with TRBJ2-7; D may be TRBD2 (6 bases). Looked up from germline, CDR1 is LGHNA and CDR2 is YSLEER. Trimming took off 4 bases at V and 2 bases at J, with 12 bases between the two ends. CDR3 length equals 14 residues. DNA of the CDR3: TGCGCCAGCAGCCCCGGGAGTCTAGCCTACGAGCAGTACCTC. Its protein is CASSPGSLAYEQYL.

V and J are TRBV5-6 and TRBJ1-1; TRBD1 might be the D (6 bases). V lost 1 base and J lost 0, with 13 bases in between. CDR3 length equals 16 residues. CDR1 is SGHDT, CDR2 YYEEEE, per germline. This chain's CDR3 is CASSLPTGPVNTEAFF. In DNA form, the CDR3 reads TGTGCCAGCAGCTTGCCTACAGGGCCGGTGAACACTGAAGCTTTCTTT.

The chain couples TRBV6-5 to TRBJ1-2; D is unresolved. The germline V gene encodes CDR1 MNHEY and CDR2 SVGAGI. This CDR3 contains 12 residues. Trimming took 7 bases from V and 2 from J, leaving 8 bases between them. The CDR3 region is CASKVGNYGYTF. The CDR3 coding sequence is TGTGCCAGCAAGGTGGGCAACTATGGCTACACCTTC.